These T cell receptor beta chains were read from a single sample in a study of T cells after yellow fever vaccination. TCRdb recomputed calls from the 5' RACE reads with MiXCR, one row per CDR3 protein. The sample yields about 300,000 distinct CDR3 sequences, 4% seen once. Material: PBMCs, obtained 5 days after the yellow fever booster vaccination. Every receptor here comes from a man aged 18 to 29 who received the YFV17D yellow fever vaccine. CDR3s include the opening cysteine and the closing phenylalanine or tryptophan. The order of the fields is clone size, V gene, D gene, J gene, CDR3 protein, CDR3 DNA. A D gene is named only where the DNA matches it firmly. Rows may omit the clone size; those that give it use once, few, many or a size class.

few	TRBV20-1	TRBD2	TRBJ2-1	CSPKAGLSYNEQFF	TGCAGTCCAAAAGCGGGACTGTCCTACAATGAGCAGTTCTTC
-	TRBV7-8	-	TRBJ2-3	CASSRGLGQMSDTQYF	TGTGCCAGCAGCCGCGGCTTGGGACAAATGTCGGATACGCAGTATTTT
many	TRBV6-5	TRBD2	TRBJ2-5	CASSSAGGVETQYF	TGTGCCAGCAGTTCCGCGGGAGGGGTAGAGACCCAGTACTTC
many	TRBV29-1	-	TRBJ2-3	CSVRGRSTDTQYF	TGCAGCGTTAGGGGCAGGAGCACAGATACGCAGTATTTT
-	TRBV29-1	TRBD1	TRBJ1-4	CSALKSGTGGRGKLFF	TGCAGCGCCCTGAAATCCGGGACAGGGGGTAGGGGAAAACTGTTTTTT
many	TRBV6-2/TRBV6-3	-	TRBJ1-1	CASSRSDSLNTEAFF	TGTGCCAGCAGCCGCTCGGACAGCCTGAACACTGAAGCTTTCTTT
few	TRBV7-2	TRBD2	TRBJ2-3	CASSLQRGVSDTQYF	TGTGCCAGCAGCTTACAACGGGGGGTGTCAGATACGCAGTATTTT
-	TRBV7-6	-	TRBJ2-1	CASSSSIEQFF	TGTGCCAGCAGCTCCTCGATCGAGCAGTTCTTC
few	TRBV19	-	TRBJ1-2	CASYGTNYGYTF	TGTGCCAGTTACGGTACTAACTATGGCTACACCTTC
few	TRBV7-9	-	TRBJ1-2	CASSLMETTGGYTF	TGTGCCAGCAGCTTAATGGAGACGACAGGTGGCTACACCTTC
-	TRBV15	TRBD1	TRBJ1-1	CATSRARGRGTEAFF	TGTGCCACCAGCAGGGCCAGGGGGCGCGGCACTGAAGCTTTCTTT
-	TRBV6-2/TRBV6-3	-	TRBJ1-5	CASRSQGNQPQHF	TGTGCCAGCAGATCACAGGGCAATCAGCCCCAGCATTTT
-	TRBV3-1	-	TRBJ2-1	CASSQGRVRVGDEQFF	TGTGCCAGCAGCCAAGGTAGGGTGAGGGTAGGCGATGAGCAGTTCTTC
many	TRBV7-2	TRBD1	TRBJ2-3	CASRDRGGTDTQYF	TGTGCCAGCAGAGACAGGGGTGGCACAGATACGCAGTATTTT
many	TRBV4-3	-	TRBJ1-1	CASSQGLGVWDEAFF	TGCGCCAGCAGCCAAGGGCTTGGGGTCTGGGATGAAGCTTTCTTT
few	TRBV7-9	-	TRBJ1-6	CASSSGPTRPLHF	TGTGCCAGCAGCTCGGGACCTACCCGGCCCCTCCACTTT
few	TRBV18	-	TRBJ1-1	CASAALTDTEAFF	TGTGCCAGCGCCGCCCTGACGGACACTGAAGCTTTCTTT